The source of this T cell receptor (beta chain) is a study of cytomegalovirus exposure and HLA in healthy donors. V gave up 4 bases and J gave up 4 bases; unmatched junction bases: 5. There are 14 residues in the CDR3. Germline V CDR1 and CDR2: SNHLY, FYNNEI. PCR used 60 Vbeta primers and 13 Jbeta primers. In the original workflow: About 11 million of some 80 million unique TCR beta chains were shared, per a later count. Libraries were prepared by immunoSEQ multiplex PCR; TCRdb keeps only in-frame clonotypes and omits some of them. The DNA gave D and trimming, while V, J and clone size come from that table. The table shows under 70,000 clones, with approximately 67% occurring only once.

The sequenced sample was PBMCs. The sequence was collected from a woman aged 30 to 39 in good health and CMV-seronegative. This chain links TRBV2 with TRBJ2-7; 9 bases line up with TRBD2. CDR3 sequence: CASSVAGLAYEQYF. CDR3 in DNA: TGTGCCAGCAGTGTAGCGGGACTAGCTTACGAGCAGTACTTC.